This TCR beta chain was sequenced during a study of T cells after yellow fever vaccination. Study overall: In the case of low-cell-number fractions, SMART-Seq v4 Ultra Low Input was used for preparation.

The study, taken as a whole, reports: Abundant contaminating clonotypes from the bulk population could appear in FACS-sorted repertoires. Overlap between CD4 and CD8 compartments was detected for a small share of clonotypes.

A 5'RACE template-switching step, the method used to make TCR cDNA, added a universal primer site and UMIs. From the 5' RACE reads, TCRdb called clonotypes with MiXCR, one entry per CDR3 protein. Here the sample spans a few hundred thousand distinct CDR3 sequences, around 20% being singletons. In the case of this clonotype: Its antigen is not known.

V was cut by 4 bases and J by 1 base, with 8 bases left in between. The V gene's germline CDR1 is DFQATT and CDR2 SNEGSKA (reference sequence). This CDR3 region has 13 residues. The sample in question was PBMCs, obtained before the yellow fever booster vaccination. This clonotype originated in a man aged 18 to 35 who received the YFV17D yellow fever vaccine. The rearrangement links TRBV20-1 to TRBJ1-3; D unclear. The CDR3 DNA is TGCAGTGCTATATTTGGGTCTGGAAACACCATATATTTT. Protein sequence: CSAIFGSGNTIYF.